A single sample gave rise to the 24 T cell receptor beta chains below, sequenced in a study of T cell clonality in common variable immunodeficiency. Data came from immunoSEQ multiplex PCR; TCRdb stores just in-frame clones and leaves some out. Altogether 25,000 to 35,000 clones were found in the sample, and no singletons occur. Their cognate antigens are unknown. Study-level findings and limits: In common variable immunodeficiency, TCR beta chains reportedly carried fewer deletions and N-nucleotide insertions.

The sequenced sample was peripheral blood mononuclear cells. The source of these receptors is a human donor with common variable immunodeficiency.

Of note for this clone: The read ends 3 residues before the CDR3 terminus; that terminus is restored from the germline J gene. The rearrangement uses TRBV10-3 and TRBJ2-7, with 10 bases that match TRBD1. Germline values: CDR1 ENHRY, CDR2 SYGVKD. The CDR3 is made up of 15 amino acids. V shed 3 bases and J 5 bases; nucleotides not matched to a gene: 7. CDR3 protein: CAISDAGTGVDEQYF. The DNA read from the CDR3 is TGTGCCATCAGTGACGCCGGGACAGGGGTTGACGAG.

This clone was counted a few times. The read ends 3 residues shy of where the CDR3 ends; the end is completed using the germline J gene. The chain links TRBV7-6 to TRBJ2-7; 10 positions agree with TRBD1. Germline CDR1 SGHVS, CDR2 FNYEAQ. This CDR3 is built from 15 residues. The J segment lost 3 bases and the V segment lost 1 base, leaving 3 bases of the junction unmatched. The CDR3 DNA, read in part, is TGTGCCAGCAGCTTAGGGACAGGGGGAGGCTACGAG. This encodes CASSLGTGGGYE. The CDR3, in full, reads CASSLGTGGGYEQYF.

Comments on this clone: The read is 3 residues too short to cover the CDR3 end, so that end is filled in from the germline J gene. The chain links TRBV30 to TRBJ2-7; TRBD2 agrees at 11 bases. Germline V lookup: CDR1 GTSNPN, CDR2 SVGIG (reference sequence). The CDR3 totals 17 residues. J lost 0 bases, V lost 2 bases, and 9 bases had no gene match. Partial CDR3 DNA: TGTGCCTGGAGTCGGGGTAGCGGGAGGGAAGTCTCCTACGAG. It specifies CAWSRGSGREVSYE. Given in full, the CDR3 is CAWSRGSGREVSYEQYF.

This clone was seen at least ten times. With the read ending 3 residues before the CDR3 end, the germline J gene is used to fill in that end. This chain joins TRBV10-3 and TRBJ1-1; no firm D call. The V gene's germline CDR1 is ENHRY and CDR2 SYGVKD. CDR3 size: 11 residues. The V end was cut by 8 bases, the J end by 3 bases, with 7 bases between. The CDR3 loop is CAIGRDTEAFF. The sequenced part of the CDR3 DNA is TGTGCCATCGGTAGGGACACTGAA.

In this sample, this clone turned up many times. Read sequence stops 3 residues before the CDR3 end, and the germline J gene provides the missing end. V gene TRBV18 combines with J gene TRBJ2-1; 13 nucleotides match TRBD2. CDR1 and CDR2 (germline): KGHSH, LQKENI. The V segment lost 3 bases and the J segment 6 bases; nucleotides outside the gene matches: 2. The length of the CDR3 is 15 residues. CDR3 amino acids: CASSPGLAGVNEQFF. CDR3 DNA, as far as it was read: TGTGCCAGCTCACCCGGACTAGCGGGAGTCAATGAG.

This clone occurred a few times. Incomplete CDR3 DNA: TGTGCCAGCTCAAGAGGCCAGGGGACGACGGGAGATGGC. It translates to CASSRGQGTTGDG. The whole CDR3 region reads CASSRGQGTTGDGYTF. The gene calls are TRBV18 and TRBJ1-2; D may be TRBD1 (6 bases). The DNA ends 3 residues before the CDR3 does, and the rest of the CDR3 is filled in from the germline J gene. The CDR3 is 16 amino acids. The V end was cut by 5 bases, the J end by 6 bases, with 22 bases between. The germline CDR1 and CDR2 sequences are KGHSH and LQKENI.

This clone appeared many times. The CDR3 extends 3 residues past the end of the read, so its final part is completed from the germline J gene. This chain connects TRBV20-1 to TRBJ1-2; possible D gene TRBD1, 5 bases. Germline assignment: CDR1 DFQATT and CDR2 SNEGSKA (reference sequence). V lost 1 base to trimming and J lost 4 bases, with 19 bases between them. The CDR3 contains 16 residues. The part of the CDR3 DNA that was read is TGCAGTGCTAGAGGGGGGGGGAAGTCAAGCAGCTATGGC. This encodes CSARGGGKSSSYG. The complete CDR3 protein is CSARGGGKSSSYGYTF.

This clone came up many times. The sequence runs out 3 residues before the end of the CDR3; the remainder is reconstructed from the germline J gene. V and J are TRBV10-3 and TRBJ2-2; D is unresolved. The length of the CDR3 is 13 residues. Germline V gene lookup returns CDR1 ENHRY and CDR2 SYGVKD. The V and J ends lost 8 bases and 2 bases respectively, with 9 bases between them. Partial CDR3 DNA: TGTGCCATCTGGGCTATAAACACCGGGGAG. Encoded protein: CAIWAINTGE. The CDR3 in full is CAIWAINTGELFF.

This clone was counted at least ten times. The observed sequence ends 3 residues before the CDR3 terminus, with the missing tail filled in from the germline J gene. The chain links TRBV18 to TRBJ2-3; tentative D call: TRBD2 (5 bases). CDR3 length equals 15 residues. CDR1 is KGHSH and CDR2 is LQKENI in the germline V gene. V lost 2 bases, J lost 2 bases, and 11 bases lay in between. CDR3 protein: CASSPNSVITDTQYF. The sequenced CDR3 bases are TGTGCCAGCTCACCAAATAGCGTTATCACAGATACG.

This clone was counted at least ten times. CDR3 bases read: TGCGCCAGCAGTGACAGGACTAGCGGGGTGGAGACC. It codes for CASSDRTSGVET. The CDR3 in full is CASSDRTSGVETQYF. V gene TRBV10-1 combines with J gene TRBJ2-5, with TRBD2 identical over 12 bases. The read falls 3 residues short of the CDR3 end, and the missing part is taken from the germline J gene. The CDR3 covers 15 residues. J was trimmed by 5 bases and V by 3 bases; bases with no gene match: 4. Germline lookup yields CDR1 WNHNN and CDR2 SYGVQD (reference sequence).

This clone was recorded many times. The read ends 3 residues before the CDR3 terminus; that terminus is restored from the germline J gene. The rearrangement joins TRBV20-1 to TRBJ2-4; D is perhaps TRBD1 (6 bases). Germline V gives CDR1 DFQATT, CDR2 SNEGSKA (reference sequence). The CDR3 extends over 13 amino acids. V was clipped by 3 bases and J by 4 bases, with 10 bases between them. The sequenced CDR3 bases are TGCAGTGCTAGTGACAGGCAGAAAAACATT. It encodes CSASDRQKNI. The whole CDR3 protein reads CSASDRQKNIQYF.

In its sample, this clone was seen many times. The read ends 3 residues before the CDR3 terminus; that terminus is restored from the germline J gene. The gene calls are TRBV29-1 and TRBJ1-1, with D possibly matching TRBD1 (6 bases). The germline CDR1 and CDR2 sequences are SQVTM and ANQGSEA. Trimming stripped 6 bases from V and 5 bases from J, with 19 bases between. The CDR3 totals 14 residues. CDR3 loop: CSVLDRTFRTEAFF. The sequenced CDR3 bases are TGCAGCGTCCTAGACAGGACCTTTCGGACTGAA.

The table lists this clone with a few counts. The CDR3 loop reads CASPAQSSHHEQYF. CDR3 DNA (partial): TGTGCCAGTCCCGCCCAGAGTTCGCACCACGAG. V is TRBV19 and J is TRBJ2-7; D remains unclear. Read sequence stops 3 residues before the CDR3 end, and the germline J gene provides the missing end. The CDR3 length is 14 residues. Germline CDR1 and CDR2: LNHDA and SQIVND (reference sequence). Deletions cut 8 bases from V and 5 bases from J, with 19 bases between.

A word on this clone: The read ends 3 residues before the CDR3 terminus; that terminus is restored from the germline J gene. The genes are TRBV7-2 and TRBJ2-2; the D gene is possibly TRBD2 (7 bases). Trimming took 1 base from V and 5 from J, leaving 8 bases between them. This CDR3 region has 14 residues. The V gene's germline CDR1 is SGHTA and CDR2 FQGNSA. The CDR3 bases that were read are TGTGCCAGCAGCTTAGAGGGGGGGACCGGGGAG. Translating it yields CASSLEGGTGE. The CDR3 as a whole reads CASSLEGGTGELFF.

This clone occurred many times. The CDR3 DNA, read in part, is TGCGCCAGCAGGGCGGGGGGCTATGGC. Translation: CASRAGGYG. The whole CDR3 reads CASRAGGYGYTF. The V call is TRBV5-1, the J call TRBJ1-2; D is perhaps TRBD1 (5 bases). Read data end 3 residues before the CDR3 end; the end is taken from the germline J gene. Germline V gives CDR1 SGHRS, CDR2 YFSETQ. This CDR3 is built from 12 residues. Between the trimmed V and J ends, which lost 5 bases and 4 bases, there was a span of 9 bases.

CDR3 DNA, as far as it was read: TGTGCCAGCAGCTTAGGCCGGGGGAACACTGAA. Translated, it gives CASSLGRGNTE. The whole CDR3 is CASSLGRGNTEAFF. This rearrangement joins TRBV13 to TRBJ1-1; no definite D call. The read gets to within 3 residues of the CDR3 end, and the germline J gene fills in the rest. This CDR3 region has 14 residues. Germline CDR1 PRHDT, CDR2 FYEKMQ (reference sequence). V was pared by 0 bases and J by 1 base, with 6 bases between.

This clone was seen more than once but under ten times. The sequenced CDR3 bases are TGCGCCAGCAGCTTGGGGGACAGGGATTCACCC. Protein product: CASSLGDRDSP. The full CDR3 sequence reads CASSLGDRDSPLHF. V is TRBV5-1 and J is TRBJ1-6, with 9 bases identical to TRBD1. The read falls 3 residues short of the CDR3 end, and the missing part is taken from the germline J gene. J gave up 8 bases and V 0 bases, and 0 bases lay outside the gene matches. Germline CDR1 reads SGHRS; CDR2 reads YFSETQ. The CDR3 covers 14 residues.

This clone was seen repeatedly, ten times or more. The read finishes 3 residues shy of the CDR3 end, and the germline J gene is used to complete it. The chain carries TRBV20-1 and TRBJ2-7; 8 bases fit TRBD1. Germline trimming cut 4 bases from V and 3 bases from J; bases unmatched to any gene: 11. The CDR3 sequence is 15 residues long. Per germline, CDR1 DFQATT and CDR2 SNEGSKA (reference sequence). CDR3 residues: CSANPGQGWIYEQYF. The part of the CDR3 DNA that was read is TGCAGTGCTAACCCCGGACAGGGCTGGATCTACGAG.

There are a few counts of this clone. The DNA ends 3 residues before the CDR3 does, and the rest of the CDR3 is filled in from the germline J gene. The J gene is TRBJ2-1, the V gene TRBV2, with 7 nucleotides matching TRBD2. Germline V CDR1 and CDR2: SNHLY, FYNNEI. The CDR3 is 17 amino acids. The J segment lost 9 bases and the V segment lost 5 bases, leaving 19 bases of the junction unmatched. The CDR3 here is CASSRTISAGAGGEQFF. Incomplete CDR3 DNA: TGTGCCAGCAGTCGGACGATTTCGGCGGGAGCGGGTGGTGAG.

This clone turned up a few times. The read ends 3 residues before the CDR3 terminus; that terminus is restored from the germline J gene. The V call is TRBV2, the J call TRBJ2-7; 12 bases align to TRBD2. The CDR3 spans 15 residues. V was clipped by 6 bases and J by 2 bases; unmatched bases: 5. Germline V gives CDR1 SNHLY, CDR2 FYNNEI. The CDR3 is CASSVGLAGAYEQYF. CDR3 bases read: TGTGCCAGCAGCGTGGGACTAGCGGGCGCCTACGAG.

This clone has at least ten counts. Read coverage stops 3 residues before the CDR3 terminus; the germline J gene supplies the remainder. The chain joins TRBV30 to TRBJ2-7; D possibly uses TRBD1 or TRBD2 (5 bases each). V lost 5 bases and J lost 2, with 13 bases in between. This CDR3 is built from 13 residues. Germline V gene lookup returns CDR1 GTSNPN and CDR2 SVGIG (reference sequence). CDR3 in amino acids: CAWGRQLTYEQYF. The part of the CDR3 DNA that was read is TGTGCCTGGGGGAGACAGCTGACCTACGAG.

There are many counts of this clone. The read falls 3 residues short of the CDR3 end, and the missing part is taken from the germline J gene. The V call is TRBV18, the J call TRBJ2-3, with 7 bases aligning to TRBD2. Trimming removed 0 bases from V and 4 bases from J; junction bases left unmatched: 4. This CDR3 has 15 residues. Germline CDR1 reads KGHSH; CDR2 reads LQKENI. Incomplete CDR3 DNA: TGTGCCAGCTCACCACCTGCGGGAGTTGCAGATACG. Its translation is CASSPPAGVADT. The whole CDR3 protein is CASSPPAGVADTQYF.

In its sample, this clone was seen many times. The read finishes 3 residues shy of the CDR3 end, and the germline J gene is used to complete it. V and J are TRBV20-1 and TRBJ2-1; TRBD2 aligns across 7 bases. Per the germline V gene, CDR1 is DFQATT and CDR2 is SNEGSKA (reference sequence). With 1 base clipped from V and 9 bases from J, the junction kept 9 bases outside the gene matches. The CDR3 covers 14 residues. The sequenced part of the CDR3 DNA is TGCAGTGCTAGAGCGGGACTAAGCAAGGGTGAG. This codes for CSARAGLSKGE. The CDR3, in full, reads CSARAGLSKGEQFF.

In regard to this clone: The junction shows a germline mismatch at one end, possibly a read error. From the germline J gene comes the end of the CDR3, since the read stops 3 residues before it. The V gene is TRBV7-9, the J gene TRBJ1-1; D not resolved. CDR3 length: 11 residues. Germline V gene sequence: CDR1 SEHNR, CDR2 FQNEAQ (reference sequence). CDR3 bases read: TGTTCCAGCAGCTTAACAACTGAA. This translates into CSSSLTTE. The CDR3, in full, reads CSSSLTTEAFF.